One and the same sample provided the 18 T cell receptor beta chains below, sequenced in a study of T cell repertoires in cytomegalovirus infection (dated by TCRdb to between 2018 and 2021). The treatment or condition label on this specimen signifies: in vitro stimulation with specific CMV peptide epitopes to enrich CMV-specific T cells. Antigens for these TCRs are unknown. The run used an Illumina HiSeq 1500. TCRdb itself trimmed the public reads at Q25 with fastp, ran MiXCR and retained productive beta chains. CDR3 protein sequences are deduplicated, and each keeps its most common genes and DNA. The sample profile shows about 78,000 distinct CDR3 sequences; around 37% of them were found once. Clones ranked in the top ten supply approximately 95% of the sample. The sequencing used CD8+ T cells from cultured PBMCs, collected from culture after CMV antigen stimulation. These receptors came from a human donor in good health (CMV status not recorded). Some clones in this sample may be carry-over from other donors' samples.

The CDR3 region has the DNA TGTGCCAGCAACACAGGGTTATCCTACGAGCAGTACTTC. Translation: CASNTGLSYEQYF. The rearrangement joins TRBV28 to TRBJ2-7, with D possibly being TRBD1 (6 bases). V was clipped by 7 bases and J by 1 base, with 11 bases between them. Per the germline V gene, CDR1 is MDHEN and CDR2 is SYDVKM. The CDR3 totals 13 residues.

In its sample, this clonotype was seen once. CDR3 protein: CSVNPGHGPGYTF. The CDR3, as DNA: TGCAGCGTTAACCCGGGGCACGGACCTGGCTACACCTTC. J is TRBJ1-2 and V is TRBV29-1, with D perhaps matching TRBD1 (5 bases). This CDR3 has 13 residues. Deletions cut 5 bases from V and 7 bases from J, with 17 bases between. Germline V gene data show CDR1 as SQVTM and CDR2 as ANQGSEA. Variable domain in full (rest from reference TRBV29-1 and TRBJ1-2): SAVISQKPSRDICQRGTSLTIQCQVDSQVTMMFWYRQQPGQSLTLIATANQGSEATYESGFVIDKFPISRPNLTFSTLTVSNMSPEDSSIYLCSVNPGHGPGYTFGSGTRLTVV.

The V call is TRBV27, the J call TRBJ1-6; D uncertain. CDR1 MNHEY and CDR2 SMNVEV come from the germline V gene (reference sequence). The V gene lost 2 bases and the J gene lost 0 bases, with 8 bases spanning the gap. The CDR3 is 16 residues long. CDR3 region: CASSLGSSSYNSPLHF. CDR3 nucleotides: TGTGCCAGCAGTTTAGGCAGCAGCTCCTATAATTCACCCCTCCACTTT.

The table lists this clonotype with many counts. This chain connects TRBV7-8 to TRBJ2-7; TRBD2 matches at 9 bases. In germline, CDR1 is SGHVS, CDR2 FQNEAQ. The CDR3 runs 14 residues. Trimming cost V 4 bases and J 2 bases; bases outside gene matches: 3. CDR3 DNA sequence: TGTGCCAGCAGCTCGGGACTAGCTCCCTACGAGCAGTACTTC. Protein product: CASSSGLAPYEQYF.

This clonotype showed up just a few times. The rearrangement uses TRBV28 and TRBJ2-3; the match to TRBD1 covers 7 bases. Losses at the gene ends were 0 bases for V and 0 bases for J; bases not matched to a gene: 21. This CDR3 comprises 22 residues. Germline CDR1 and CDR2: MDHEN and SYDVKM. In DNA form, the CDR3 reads TGTGCCAGCAGTTTATGGGCTAGGGGCAGGGACCCAGGGGGTGCTAGCACAGATACGCAGTATTTT. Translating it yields CASSLWARGRDPGGASTDTQYF. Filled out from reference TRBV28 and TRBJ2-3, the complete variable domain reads DVKVTQSSRYLVKRTGEKVFLECVQDMDHENMFWYRQDPGLGLRLIYFSYDVKMKEKGDIPEGYSVSREKKERFSLILESASTNQTSMYLCASSLWARGRDPGGASTDTQYFGPGTRLTVL.

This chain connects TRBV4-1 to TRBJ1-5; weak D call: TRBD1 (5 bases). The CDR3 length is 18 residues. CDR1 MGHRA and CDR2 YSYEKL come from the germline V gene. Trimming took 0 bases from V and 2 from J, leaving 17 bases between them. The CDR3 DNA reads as TGCGCCAGCAGCCAAGATGGGGGTGGGGGGTACCGCAATCAGCCCCAGCATTTT. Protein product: CASSQDGGGGYRNQPQHF.

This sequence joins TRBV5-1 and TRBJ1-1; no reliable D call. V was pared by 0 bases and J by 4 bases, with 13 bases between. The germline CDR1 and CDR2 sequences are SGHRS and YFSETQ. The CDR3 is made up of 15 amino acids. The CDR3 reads CASSLVEFRATEAFF. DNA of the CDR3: TGCGCCAGCAGCTTGGTGGAATTTCGGGCCACTGAAGCTTTCTTT.

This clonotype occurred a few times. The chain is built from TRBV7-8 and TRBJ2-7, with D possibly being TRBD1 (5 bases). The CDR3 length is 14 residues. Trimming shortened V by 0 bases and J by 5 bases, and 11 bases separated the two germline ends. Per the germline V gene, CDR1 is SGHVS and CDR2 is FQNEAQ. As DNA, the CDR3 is TGTGCCAGCAGCTTAGCGTATCTAGGGGACGAGCAGTACTTC. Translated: CASSLAYLGDEQYF.

This chain's CDR3 is CASSSNDRAPTSAYNEQFF. The CDR3 nucleotides read TGTGCCAGCAGCTCAAATGACAGGGCACCGACCTCTGCCTACAATGAGCAGTTCTTC. The chain joins TRBV7-4 to TRBJ2-1, with 7 bases lining up with TRBD1. The CDR3 contains 19 residues. Germline loops: CDR1 SGHVT, CDR2 SQSDAQ. V shed 4 bases and J 2 bases; nucleotides not matched to a gene: 17.

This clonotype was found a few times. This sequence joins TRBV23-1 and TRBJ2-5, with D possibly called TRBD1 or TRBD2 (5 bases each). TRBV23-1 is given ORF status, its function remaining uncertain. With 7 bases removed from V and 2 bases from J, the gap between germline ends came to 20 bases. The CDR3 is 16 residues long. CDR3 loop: CASNNRGRTLQETQYF. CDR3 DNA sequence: TGCGCCAGCAACAACCGGGGCAGAACTTTACAAGAGACCCAGTACTTC.

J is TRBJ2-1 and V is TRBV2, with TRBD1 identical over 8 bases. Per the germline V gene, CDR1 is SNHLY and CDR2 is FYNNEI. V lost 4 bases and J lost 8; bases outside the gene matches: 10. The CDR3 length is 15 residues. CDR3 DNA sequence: TGTGCCAGCAGTGCCAGGACAGGGCATCAATATGAGCAGTTCTTC. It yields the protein CASSARTGHQYEQFF.

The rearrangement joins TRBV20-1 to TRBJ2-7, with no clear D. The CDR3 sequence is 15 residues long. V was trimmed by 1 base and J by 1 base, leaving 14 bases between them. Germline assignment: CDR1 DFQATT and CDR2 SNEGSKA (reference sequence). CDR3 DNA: TGCAGTGCTAGAGGAGTACCTCTAGGTTCCTACGAGCAGTACTTC. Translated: CSARGVPLGSYEQYF.

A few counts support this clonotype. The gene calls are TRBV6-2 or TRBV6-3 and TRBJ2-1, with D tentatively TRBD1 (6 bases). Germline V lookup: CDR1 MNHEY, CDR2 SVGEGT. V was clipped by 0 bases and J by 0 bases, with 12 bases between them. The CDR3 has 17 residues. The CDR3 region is CASSYSGTHSSYNEQFF. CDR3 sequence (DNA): TGTGCCAGCAGTTACTCAGGGACACACTCCTCCTACAATGAGCAGTTCTTC.

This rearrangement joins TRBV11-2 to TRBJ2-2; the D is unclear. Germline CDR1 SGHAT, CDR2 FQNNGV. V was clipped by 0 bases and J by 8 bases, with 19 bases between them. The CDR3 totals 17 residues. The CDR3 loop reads CASSLDLSRTAMGELFF. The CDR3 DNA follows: TGTGCCAGCAGCTTAGATCTCTCCCGGACCGCGATGGGGGAGCTGTTTTTT.

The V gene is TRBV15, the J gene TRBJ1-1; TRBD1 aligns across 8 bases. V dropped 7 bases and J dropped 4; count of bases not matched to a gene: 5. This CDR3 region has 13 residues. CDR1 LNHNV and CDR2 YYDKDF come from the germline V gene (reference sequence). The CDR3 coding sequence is TGTGCCACCAACGAACAGGGGGGCACTGAAGCTTTCTTT. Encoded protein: CATNEQGGTEAFF.

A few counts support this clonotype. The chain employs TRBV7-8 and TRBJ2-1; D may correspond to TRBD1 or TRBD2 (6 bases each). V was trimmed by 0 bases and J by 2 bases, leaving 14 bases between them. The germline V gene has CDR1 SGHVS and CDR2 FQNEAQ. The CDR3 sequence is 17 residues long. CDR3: CASSLARGPPPYNEQFF. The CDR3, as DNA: TGTGCCAGCAGCTTAGCTCGGGGGCCGCCGCCCTACAATGAGCAGTTCTTC.

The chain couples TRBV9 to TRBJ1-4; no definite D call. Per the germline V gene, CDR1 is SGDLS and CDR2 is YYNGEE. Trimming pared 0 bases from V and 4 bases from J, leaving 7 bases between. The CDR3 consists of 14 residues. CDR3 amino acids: CASSVDSFNEKLFF. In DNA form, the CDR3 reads TGTGCCAGCAGCGTAGACAGCTTTAATGAAAAACTGTTTTTT.

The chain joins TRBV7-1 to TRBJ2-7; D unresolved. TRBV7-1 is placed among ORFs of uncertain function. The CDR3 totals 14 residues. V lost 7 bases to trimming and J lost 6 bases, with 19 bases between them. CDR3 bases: TGTGCCAGCACCCCCGATCTCAGCCCTCTCGAGCAGTACTTC. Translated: CASTPDLSPLEQYF.